This T cell receptor (beta chain) was sequenced during a study of blood T cells in healthy people across ages. This clonotype was found many times. Its antigen is currently unknown. Sample-barcoded 5' priming and a J-beta primer mix drove a second PCR of about 6 to 12 cycles. One entry per CDR3 protein results from TCRdb running MiXCR on the 5' RACE reads. The table records over 1,500,000 distinct CDR3 sequences, about two fifths of them present only once. Samples each yielded at least 6 micrograms of total RNA. Study-level points and caveats: The unknown donor CMV status may have confounded expanded clonotype changes. With unsorted PBMCs, a conclusive comparison of naive versus antigen-experienced cells was not possible. Roughly linear age-related decline in beta diversity appeared, significant by age 40.

The J segment lost 0 bases and the V segment lost 2 bases, leaving 3 bases of the junction unmatched. This CDR3 spans 15 amino acids. Germline values: CDR1 MDHEN, CDR2 SYDVKM. The specimen sequenced was blood. The chain uses TRBV28 and TRBJ2-7, with 8 bases identical to TRBD2. The sequence was collected from a human donor in good health. In nucleotides, the CDR3 is TGTGCCAGCAGTTTAACCGGGGGGGTCTCCTACGAGCAGTACTTC. This encodes CASSLTGGVSYEQYF.